These T cell receptor beta chains were read from a single sample in a study of cytomegalovirus exposure and HLA in healthy donors. Profiling relied on immunoSEQ multiplex PCR, and the TCRdb table lists in-frame clones only, not all of them. This sample's clone table lists about 210,000 clones. The sequencing input was PBMCs. The source is a woman between 25 and 40 years old in good health and CMV-seropositive. CDR3s include the opening cysteine and the closing phenylalanine or tryptophan. D genes are given only for firm matches.

j_call cdr3_length v_call d_call cdr3_nt cdr3_aa
TRBJ2-3 18 TRBV5-1 TRBD2 TGCGCCAGCAGCTTGGGAACTAGCGGGGGTTTGCCCACAGATACGCAGTATTTT CASSLGTSGGLPTDTQYF
TRBJ2-7 12 TRBV28 . TGTGCCAGCAACGGGGGGCAATACGAGCAGTACTTC CASNGGQYEQYF
TRBJ1-2 14 TRBV6-5 . TGTGCCAGCAGTTACTCGATTAGGGGCGGTGGCTACACCTTC CASSYSIRGGGYTF
TRBJ1-2 12 TRBV7-8 TRBD1 TGTGCCAGCAGCTTTCGACAGGGTGGCTACACCTTC CASSFRQGGYTF
TRBJ1-5 14 TRBV7-8 . TGTGCCAGCAGCCGGGGGGACTCCAATCAGCCCCAGCATTTT CASSRGDSNQPQHF
TRBJ1-2 14 TRBV28 . TGTGCCAGCAGCCCACGATCAGGAATCTATGGCTACACCTTC CASSPRSGIYGYTF
TRBJ1-5 15 TRBV2 . TGTGCCAGCAGTGGGACTCGATATAGCAATCAGCCCCAGCATTTT CASSGTRYSNQPQHF
TRBJ2-1 15 TRBV11-2 . TGTGCCAGCAGCTCGGGACTCAGCTCCTACAATGAGCAGTTCTTC CASSSGLSSYNEQFF
TRBJ1-4 15 TRBV27 TRBD1 TGTGCCAGCAGACCCGACAGGGTGTCTAATGAAAAACTGTTTTTT CASRPDRVSNEKLFF
TRBJ1-3 15 TRBV5-8 TRBD1 TGTGCCAGCAGCTTGGGAGGACTCAGGGGGAACACCATATATTTT CASSLGGLRGNTIYF